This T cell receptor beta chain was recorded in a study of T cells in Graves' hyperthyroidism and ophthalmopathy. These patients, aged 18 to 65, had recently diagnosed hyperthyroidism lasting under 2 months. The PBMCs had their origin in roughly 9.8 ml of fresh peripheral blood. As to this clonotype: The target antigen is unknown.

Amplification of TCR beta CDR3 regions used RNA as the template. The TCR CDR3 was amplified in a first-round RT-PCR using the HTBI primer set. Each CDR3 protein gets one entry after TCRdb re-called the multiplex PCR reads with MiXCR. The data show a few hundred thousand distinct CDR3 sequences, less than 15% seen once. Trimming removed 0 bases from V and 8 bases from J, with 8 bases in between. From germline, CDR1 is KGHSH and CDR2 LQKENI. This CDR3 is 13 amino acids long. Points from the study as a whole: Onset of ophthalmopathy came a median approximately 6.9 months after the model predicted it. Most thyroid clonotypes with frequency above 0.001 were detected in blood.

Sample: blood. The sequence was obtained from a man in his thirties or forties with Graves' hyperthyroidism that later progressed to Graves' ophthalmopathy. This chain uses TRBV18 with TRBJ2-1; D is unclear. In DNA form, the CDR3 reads TGTGCCAGCTCACCACCAGGGATGGATGAGCAGTTCTTC. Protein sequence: CASSPPGMDEQFF.